Listed below are T cell receptor beta chains from one sample, sequenced in a study of OX40 agonist ivuxolimab in advanced cancers. TCRdb's copy holds only in-frame clones and misses some; the assay was immunoSEQ multiplex PCR. Among some 43,000 clones listed, approximately 87% were seen once. Sequencing was performed on CD4+ or CD8+ T cells sorted from blood, taken in a trial of the OX40 agonist ivuxolimab. These receptors were taken from an adult with an advanced solid tumor such as melanoma, head and neck, liver or kidney cancer. Each CDR3 is given without its conserved first and last residue. Fields, in order: CDR3 length, J gene, V gene, CDR3 protein.

CDR3 length: 11; J gene: TRBJ2-1; V gene: TRBV27; CDR3 protein: ASSLLGIEEQF
CDR3 length: 14; J gene: TRBJ2-5; V gene: TRBV30; CDR3 protein: AWRAGGRGYGETQY
CDR3 length: 12; J gene: TRBJ1-1; V gene: TRBV5-1; CDR3 protein: ASSLVPQGAEAF
CDR3 length: 15; J gene: TRBJ2-7; V gene: TRBV19; CDR3 protein: ASSIGSRGPSSYEQY
CDR3 length: 16; J gene: TRBJ2-2; V gene: TRBV11-3; CDR3 protein: ASSPALIGGSNTGELF
CDR3 length: 11; J gene: TRBJ2-1; V gene: TRBV2; CDR3 protein: ATAVISYNEQF
CDR3 length: 14; J gene: TRBJ2-1; V gene: TRBV13; CDR3 protein: ASAPDGLASYNEQF
CDR3 length: 14; J gene: TRBJ2-7; V gene: TRBV9; CDR3 protein: ASSVETGSPFYEQY
CDR3 length: 13; J gene: .; V gene: TRBV27; CDR3 protein: ASSLTGKSSYEQY
CDR3 length: 8; J gene: TRBJ2-1; V gene: TRBV6-6; CDR3 protein: ASSYREQF
CDR3 length: 11; J gene: TRBJ2-1; V gene: TRBV19; CDR3 protein: ATGRTSYNEQF
CDR3 length: 13; J gene: TRBJ2-7; V gene: TRBV27; CDR3 protein: ASSLSGQARYEQY
CDR3 length: 12; J gene: TRBJ2-7; V gene: TRBV6-5; CDR3 protein: ASSYSSRFYEQY
CDR3 length: 13; J gene: TRBJ1-5; V gene: TRBV5-5; CDR3 protein: ASSLDTGFNQPQH
CDR3 length: 13; J gene: TRBJ1-1; V gene: TRBV5-8; CDR3 protein: ASSLLAGRGTEAF
CDR3 length: 13; J gene: TRBJ1-4; V gene: TRBV7-6; CDR3 protein: ASSPRVRGNEKLF
CDR3 length: 14; J gene: TRBJ1-3; V gene: TRBV28; CDR3 protein: ASSFRDRDSGNTIY
CDR3 length: 13; J gene: TRBJ1-5; V gene: TRBV4-1; CDR3 protein: ASSQDRGSGQPQH
CDR3 length: 10; J gene: TRBJ1-1; V gene: TRBV6-6; CDR3 protein: ASSPKNTEAF
CDR3 length: 12; J gene: TRBJ2-7; V gene: TRBV6-5; CDR3 protein: ASRSSGISYEQY
CDR3 length: 15; J gene: TRBJ1-1; V gene: TRBV11-1; CDR3 protein: ASTNSDVIGMNTEAF
CDR3 length: 13; J gene: TRBJ2-7; V gene: TRBV5-1; CDR3 protein: ASSLALAGEYEQY
CDR3 length: 14; J gene: TRBJ2-1; V gene: TRBV7-6; CDR3 protein: ASSLSVSGRVYEQF
CDR3 length: 13; J gene: TRBJ1-2; V gene: TRBV9; CDR3 protein: ASSVATGAHYGYT
CDR3 length: 13; J gene: TRBJ2-7; V gene: TRBV4-1; CDR3 protein: ASSQEGTGSYEQY
CDR3 length: 14; J gene: TRBJ1-4; V gene: TRBV7-6; CDR3 protein: ASSPSTGTENEKLF
CDR3 length: 10; J gene: TRBJ2-7; V gene: TRBV5-4; CDR3 protein: ASSSPFGEQY
CDR3 length: 15; J gene: TRBJ1-5; V gene: TRBV4-3; CDR3 protein: ASSQVLDSYSNQPQH
CDR3 length: 11; J gene: TRBJ2-7; V gene: TRBV6-6; CDR3 protein: ASSFGREYEQY
CDR3 length: 13; J gene: TRBJ2-3; V gene: TRBV11-3; CDR3 protein: ASSSTTFGTDTQY
CDR3 length: 14; J gene: TRBJ1-1; V gene: TRBV9; CDR3 protein: ASSPHLTAQNTEAF
CDR3 length: 12; J gene: TRBJ2-5; V gene: TRBV28; CDR3 protein: ASTPTGRELAQY
CDR3 length: 11; J gene: TRBJ1-1; V gene: TRBV19; CDR3 protein: ASRVGTLNEAF
CDR3 length: 14; J gene: TRBJ2-7; V gene: TRBV19; CDR3 protein: ASSILGASSSYEQY
CDR3 length: 12; J gene: TRBJ1-5; V gene: TRBV7-9; CDR3 protein: ASSSDRGLEPQH
CDR3 length: 13; J gene: TRBJ2-1; V gene: TRBV9; CDR3 protein: ASSVGQGTYNEQF
CDR3 length: 12; J gene: TRBJ1-2; V gene: TRBV7-2; CDR3 protein: ASSPLTGGYGYT
CDR3 length: 12; J gene: TRBJ1-6; V gene: TRBV28; CDR3 protein: ASSPNSPGRPLH
CDR3 length: 11; J gene: TRBJ2-7; V gene: TRBV5-6; CDR3 protein: ASSYITSYEQY
CDR3 length: 14; J gene: TRBJ2-3; V gene: TRBV13; CDR3 protein: ASSSTGRGSTDTQY
CDR3 length: 18; J gene: TRBJ2-3; V gene: TRBV10-3; CDR3 protein: AISEPLKGAQMVSTDTQY
CDR3 length: 10; J gene: TRBJ2-7; V gene: TRBV7-9; CDR3 protein: ASSLAPYEQY
CDR3 length: 13; J gene: TRBJ2-7; V gene: TRBV9; CDR3 protein: ASSVGGLAGDEQY
CDR3 length: 15; J gene: TRBJ2-3; V gene: TRBV29-1; CDR3 protein: SVEGFAGGPSTDTQY
CDR3 length: 12; J gene: TRBJ2-1; V gene: TRBV9; CDR3 protein: ASSVDDGGSEQF
CDR3 length: 13; J gene: TRBJ2-7; V gene: TRBV7-9; CDR3 protein: ASSLQRGTTYEQY
CDR3 length: 15; J gene: TRBJ2-6; V gene: TRBV5-5; CDR3 protein: ASSLVFKDSGANVLT
CDR3 length: 13; J gene: TRBJ2-5; V gene: TRBV7-8; CDR3 protein: ASSVEDPRRKTQY